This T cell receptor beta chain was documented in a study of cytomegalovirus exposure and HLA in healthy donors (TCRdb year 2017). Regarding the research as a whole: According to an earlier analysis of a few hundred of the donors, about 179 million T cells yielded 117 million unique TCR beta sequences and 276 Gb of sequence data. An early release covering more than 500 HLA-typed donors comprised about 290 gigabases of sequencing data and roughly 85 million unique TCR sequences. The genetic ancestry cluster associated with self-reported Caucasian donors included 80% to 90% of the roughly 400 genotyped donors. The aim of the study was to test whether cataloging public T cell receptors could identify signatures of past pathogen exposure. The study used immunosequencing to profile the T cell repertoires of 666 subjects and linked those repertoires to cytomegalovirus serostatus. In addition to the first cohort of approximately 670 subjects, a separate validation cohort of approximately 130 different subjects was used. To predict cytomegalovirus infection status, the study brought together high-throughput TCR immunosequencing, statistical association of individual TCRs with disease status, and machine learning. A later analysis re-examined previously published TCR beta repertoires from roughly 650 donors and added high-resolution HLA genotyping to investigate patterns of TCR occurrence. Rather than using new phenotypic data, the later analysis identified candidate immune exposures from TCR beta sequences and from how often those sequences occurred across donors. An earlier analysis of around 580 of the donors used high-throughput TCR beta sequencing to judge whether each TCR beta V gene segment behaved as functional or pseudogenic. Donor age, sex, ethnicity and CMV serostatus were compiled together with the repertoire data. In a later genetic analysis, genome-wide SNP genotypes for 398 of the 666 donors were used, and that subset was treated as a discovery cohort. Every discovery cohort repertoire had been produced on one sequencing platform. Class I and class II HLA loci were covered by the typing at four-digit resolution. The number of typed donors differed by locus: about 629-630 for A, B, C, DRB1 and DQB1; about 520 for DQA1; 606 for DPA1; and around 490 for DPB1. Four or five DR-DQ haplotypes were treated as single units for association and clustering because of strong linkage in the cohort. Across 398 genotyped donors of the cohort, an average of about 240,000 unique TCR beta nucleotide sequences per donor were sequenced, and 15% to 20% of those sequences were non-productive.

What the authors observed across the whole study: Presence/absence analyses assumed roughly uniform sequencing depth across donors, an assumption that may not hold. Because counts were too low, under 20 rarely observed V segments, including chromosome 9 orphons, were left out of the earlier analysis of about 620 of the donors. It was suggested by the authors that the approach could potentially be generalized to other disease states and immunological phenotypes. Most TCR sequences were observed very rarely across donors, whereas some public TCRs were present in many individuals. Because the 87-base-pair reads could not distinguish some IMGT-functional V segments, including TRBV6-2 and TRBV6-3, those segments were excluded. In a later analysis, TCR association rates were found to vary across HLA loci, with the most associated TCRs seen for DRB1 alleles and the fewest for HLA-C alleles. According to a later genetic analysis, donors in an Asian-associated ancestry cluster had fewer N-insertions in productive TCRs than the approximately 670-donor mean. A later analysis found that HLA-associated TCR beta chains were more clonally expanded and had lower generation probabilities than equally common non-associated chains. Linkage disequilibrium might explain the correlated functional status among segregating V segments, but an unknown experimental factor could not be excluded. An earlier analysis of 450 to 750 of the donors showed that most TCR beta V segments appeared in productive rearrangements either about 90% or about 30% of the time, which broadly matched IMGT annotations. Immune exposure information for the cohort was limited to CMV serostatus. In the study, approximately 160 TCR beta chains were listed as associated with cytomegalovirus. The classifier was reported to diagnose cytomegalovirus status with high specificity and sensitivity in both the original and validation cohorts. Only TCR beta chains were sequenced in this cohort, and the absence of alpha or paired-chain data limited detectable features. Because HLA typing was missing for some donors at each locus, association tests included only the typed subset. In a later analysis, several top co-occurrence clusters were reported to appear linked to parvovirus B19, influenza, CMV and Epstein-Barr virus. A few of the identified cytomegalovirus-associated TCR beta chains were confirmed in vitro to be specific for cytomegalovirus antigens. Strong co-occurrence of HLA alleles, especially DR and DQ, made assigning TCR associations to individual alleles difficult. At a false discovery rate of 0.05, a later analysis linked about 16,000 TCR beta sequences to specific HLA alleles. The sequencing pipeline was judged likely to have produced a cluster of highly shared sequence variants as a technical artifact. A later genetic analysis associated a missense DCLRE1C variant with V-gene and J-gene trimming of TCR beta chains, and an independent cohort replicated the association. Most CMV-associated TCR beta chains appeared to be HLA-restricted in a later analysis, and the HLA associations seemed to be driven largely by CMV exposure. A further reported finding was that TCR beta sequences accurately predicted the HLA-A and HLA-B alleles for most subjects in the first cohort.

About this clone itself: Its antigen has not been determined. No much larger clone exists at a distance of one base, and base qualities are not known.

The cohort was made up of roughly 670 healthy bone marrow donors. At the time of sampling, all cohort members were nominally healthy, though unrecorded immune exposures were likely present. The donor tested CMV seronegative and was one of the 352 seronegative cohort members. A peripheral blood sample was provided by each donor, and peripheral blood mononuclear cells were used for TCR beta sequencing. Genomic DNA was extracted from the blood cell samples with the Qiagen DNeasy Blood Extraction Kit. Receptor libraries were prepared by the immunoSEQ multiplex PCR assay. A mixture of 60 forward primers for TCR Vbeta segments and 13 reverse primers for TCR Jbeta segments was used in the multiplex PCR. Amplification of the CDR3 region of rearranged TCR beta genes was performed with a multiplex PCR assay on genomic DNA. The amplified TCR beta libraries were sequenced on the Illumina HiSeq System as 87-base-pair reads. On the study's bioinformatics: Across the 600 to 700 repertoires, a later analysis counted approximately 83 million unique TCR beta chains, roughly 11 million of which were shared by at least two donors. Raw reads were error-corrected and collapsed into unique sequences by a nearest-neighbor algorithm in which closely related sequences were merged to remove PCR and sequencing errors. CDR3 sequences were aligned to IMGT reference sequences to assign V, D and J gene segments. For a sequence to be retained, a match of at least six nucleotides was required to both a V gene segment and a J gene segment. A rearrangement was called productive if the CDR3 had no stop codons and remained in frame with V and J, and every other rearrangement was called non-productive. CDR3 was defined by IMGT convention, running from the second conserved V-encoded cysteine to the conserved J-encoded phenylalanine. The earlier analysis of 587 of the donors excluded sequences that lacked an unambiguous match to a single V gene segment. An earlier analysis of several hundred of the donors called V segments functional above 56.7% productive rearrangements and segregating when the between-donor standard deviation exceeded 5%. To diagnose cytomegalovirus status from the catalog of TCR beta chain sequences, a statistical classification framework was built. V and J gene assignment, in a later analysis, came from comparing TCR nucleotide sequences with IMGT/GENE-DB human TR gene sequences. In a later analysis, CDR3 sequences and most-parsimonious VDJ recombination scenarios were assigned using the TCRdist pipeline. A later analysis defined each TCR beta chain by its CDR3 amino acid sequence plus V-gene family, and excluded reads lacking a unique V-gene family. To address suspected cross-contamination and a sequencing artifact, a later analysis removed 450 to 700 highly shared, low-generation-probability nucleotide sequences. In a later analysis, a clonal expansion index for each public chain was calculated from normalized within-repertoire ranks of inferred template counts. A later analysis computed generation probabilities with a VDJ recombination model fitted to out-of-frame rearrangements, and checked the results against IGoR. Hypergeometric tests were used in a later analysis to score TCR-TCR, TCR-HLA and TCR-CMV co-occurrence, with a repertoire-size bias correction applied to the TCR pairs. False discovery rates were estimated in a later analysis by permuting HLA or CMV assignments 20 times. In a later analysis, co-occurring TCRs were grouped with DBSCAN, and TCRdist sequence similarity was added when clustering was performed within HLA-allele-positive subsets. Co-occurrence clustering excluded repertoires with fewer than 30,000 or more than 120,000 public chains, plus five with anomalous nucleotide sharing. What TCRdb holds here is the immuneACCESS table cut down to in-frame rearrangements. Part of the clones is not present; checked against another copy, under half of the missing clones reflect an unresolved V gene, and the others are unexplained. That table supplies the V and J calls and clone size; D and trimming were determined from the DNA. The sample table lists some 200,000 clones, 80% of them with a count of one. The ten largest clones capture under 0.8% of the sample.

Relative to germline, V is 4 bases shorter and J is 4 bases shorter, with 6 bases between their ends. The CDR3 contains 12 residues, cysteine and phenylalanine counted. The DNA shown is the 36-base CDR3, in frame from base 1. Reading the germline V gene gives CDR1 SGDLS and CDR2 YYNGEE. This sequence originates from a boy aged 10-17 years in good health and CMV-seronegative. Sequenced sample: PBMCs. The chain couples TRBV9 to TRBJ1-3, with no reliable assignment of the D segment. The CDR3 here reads CASSPGGNTIYF. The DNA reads TGTGCCAGCAGCCCGGGGGGAAACACCATATATTTT.